This T cell receptor beta chain was sequenced for a study of CD8+CD57+ T cells in acquired aplastic anemia. Whole-study context: DNA from sorted CD4+ and CD8+ cells averaged roughly 3.4 ug.

Genomic DNA templated the TCR beta VDJ and CDR3 profiling. Using its own MiXCR run on the reads, TCRdb lists one record per CDR3 protein. The sample includes approximately 250,000 distinct CDR3 sequences, approximately 79% of them seen just once. Germline-derived CDR1 and CDR2 are SGHVS and FQNEAQ. The V end was cut by 3 bases, the J end by 11 bases, with 26 bases between. This CDR3 is built from 17 residues. This clonotype was seen only once. For sequencing, patients were chosen who had shown expansion of CD8+CD57+ cells by flow cytometry. The rearrangement uses TRBV7-8 and TRBJ1-3; D might be TRBD1 (5 bases). The sample was sorted CD4+, CD8+, or CD8+CD57+ T cells (not recorded which) from PBMCs. This receptor was taken from a human donor with aplastic anemia. Written as DNA, the CDR3 is TGTGCCAGCAGCTTGGGGGGAGGCCCCGATACGCGGTATTCCATATATTTT. Its protein product is CASSLGGGPDTRYSIYF.